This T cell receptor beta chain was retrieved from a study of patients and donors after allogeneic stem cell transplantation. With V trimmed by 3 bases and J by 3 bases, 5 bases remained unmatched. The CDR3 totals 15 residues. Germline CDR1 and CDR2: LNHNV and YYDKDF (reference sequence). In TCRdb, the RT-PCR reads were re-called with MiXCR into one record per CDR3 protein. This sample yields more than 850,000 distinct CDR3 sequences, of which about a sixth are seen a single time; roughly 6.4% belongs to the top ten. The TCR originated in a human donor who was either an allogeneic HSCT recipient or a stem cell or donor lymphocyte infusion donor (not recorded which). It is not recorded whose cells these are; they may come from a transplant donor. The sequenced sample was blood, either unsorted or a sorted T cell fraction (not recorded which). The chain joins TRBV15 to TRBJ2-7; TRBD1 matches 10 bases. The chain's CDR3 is CATSSPGTGVYEQYF. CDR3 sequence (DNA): TGTGCCACCAGCAGCCCCGGGACAGGGGTCTACGAGCAGTACTTC.